This T cell receptor beta chain is from a study of CD8 T cell repertoires and HIV-1 epitope variants. Overall study: Each of Twenty-five Gag and Nef epitope peptides stimulated a separate culture.

V shed 1 base and J 0 bases; nucleotides not matched to a gene: 2. There are 16 residues in the CDR3. Germline CDR1 is SGHRS and CDR2 is YFSETQ. The protocol was immunoSEQ multiplex PCR, while the TCRdb copy is restricted to in-frame clones and leaves out a portion. The sample records under 6,000 clones, roughly 70% being singletons. A remark on this clone: The antigen is undetermined.

The J gene is TRBJ2-7, the V gene TRBV5-1; 12 bases agree with TRBD2. The source is a male donor with HIV. The sample was cultured CD8+ T cells derived from PBMCs. Written as DNA, the CDR3 is TGCGCCAGCAGCTTGAAGACTAGCGGGAGCTCCTACGAGCAGTACTTC. This gives the protein CASSLKTSGSSYEQYF.